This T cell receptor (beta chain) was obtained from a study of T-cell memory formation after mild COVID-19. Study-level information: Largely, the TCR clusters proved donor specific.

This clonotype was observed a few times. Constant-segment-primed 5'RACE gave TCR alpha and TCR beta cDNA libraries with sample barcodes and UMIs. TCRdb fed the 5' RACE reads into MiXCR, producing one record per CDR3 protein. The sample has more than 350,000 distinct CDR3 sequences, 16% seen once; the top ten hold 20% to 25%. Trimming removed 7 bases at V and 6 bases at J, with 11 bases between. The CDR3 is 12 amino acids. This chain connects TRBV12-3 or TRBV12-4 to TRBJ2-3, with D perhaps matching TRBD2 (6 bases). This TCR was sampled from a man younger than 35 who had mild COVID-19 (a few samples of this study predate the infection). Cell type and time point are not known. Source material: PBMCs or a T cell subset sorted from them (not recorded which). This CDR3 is CASKEGIDTQYF. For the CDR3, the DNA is TGTGCCAGCAAGGAGGGGATCGATACGCAGTATTTT.